The present T cell receptor (beta chain) was sequenced within a study of T cell changes during pregnancy in multiple sclerosis. Trimming at V came to 3 bases and at J to 9 bases, leaving 2 bases not matched to a gene. CDR1 PRHDT and CDR2 FYEKMQ come from the germline V gene (reference sequence). The CDR3 length is 13 residues. Measured with immunoSEQ multiplex PCR; TCRdb has only the in-frame clones, and not every one. This table has roughly 100,000 clones, approximately 90% appearing once. The V gene is TRBV13, the J gene TRBJ2-1, with 10 bases fitting TRBD1. The sequencing used peripheral blood, collected after pregnancy. This receptor was identified in a female donor with multiple sclerosis, enrolled in a pregnancy study. The CDR3: CASSLGQGTEQFF. CDR3 nucleotide sequence: TGTGCCAGCAGCTTGGGACAGGGGACTGAGCAGTTCTTC.